These T cell receptor beta chains were read from a single sample in a study of blood T cell repertoires in COVID-19. Here immunoSEQ multiplex PCR was the method, and the copy in TCRdb shows in-frame clones only, minus some. Seen here are about 400,000 clones, approximately 85% observed once, and the top ten hold around 1.9%. The sequenced material came from PBMCs or T cells enriched from blood (not recorded which). These receptors were obtained from a woman in her thirties or forties with acute COVID-19. CDR3s include the opening cysteine and the closing phenylalanine or tryptophan. D genes are given only for firm matches. Part of the rows lack a size; the others show once, few, many or a class for expanded clones.

.	TRBV5-6	TRBD1	TRBJ1-1	CASSLAIFQGVTEAFF	TGTGCCAGCAGCTTGGCGATCTTTCAGGGGGTTACTGAAGCTTTCTTT
few	TRBV4-2	TRBD2	TRBJ2-2	CASSPLAGGYTGELFF	TGTGCCAGCAGCCCCCTAGCGGGGGGGTACACCGGGGAGCTGTTTTTT
.	TRBV7-9	.	TRBJ1-4	CASSLGGLGEKLFF	TGTGCCAGCAGCTTAGGCGGGCTCGGTGAAAAACTGTTTTTT
.	TRBV27	TRBD1	TRBJ1-2	CASRQGGRNYGYTF	TGTGCCAGCAGACAGGGGGGGCGTAACTATGGCTACACCTTC
.	TRBV19	.	TRBJ1-6	CASSIAGAVGSPLHF	TGTGCCAGTAGTATTGCAGGGGCCGTTGGTTCACCCCTCCACTTT
.	TRBV7-9	TRBD2	TRBJ2-3	CASGGGPSLADTQYF	TGTGCCAGCGGGGGAGGGCCTAGCTTGGCAGATACGCAGTATTTT
.	TRBV27	TRBD2	TRBJ2-5	CASSLYGTSGGKKTQYF	TGTGCCAGCAGTTTATATGGGACTAGCGGGGGGAAAAAGACCCAGTACTTC
.	TRBV19	.	TRBJ1-1	CASSIGVGQKGEAFF	TGTGCCAGTAGTATAGGGGTAGGACAGAAGGGGGAAGCTTTCTTT
.	TRBV10-3	.	TRBJ2-7	CAISKTGGFYEQYF	TGTGCCATCAGTAAGACAGGTGGGTTCTACGAGCAGTACTTC
.	TRBV4-1	.	TRBJ2-7	CASSQVNMAAEQYF	TGCGCCAGCAGCCAAGTGAACATGGCGGCCGAGCAGTACTTC
.	TRBV10-3	.	TRBJ1-1	CAISDGGDRGGTEAFF	TGTGCCATCAGTGATGGGGGAGACCGGGGGGGCACTGAAGCTTTCTTT